This is a list of T cell receptor beta chains from one sample in a study of cytomegalovirus exposure and HLA in healthy donors. Profiling relied on immunoSEQ multiplex PCR, and the TCRdb table lists in-frame clones only, not all of them. The sample yields around 100,000 clones, over 65% seen once. Material: PBMCs. Receptors originate from a man under 40 in good health and CMV-seronegative. Both conserved end residues are trimmed from each CDR3.

j_call: TRBJ2-2
v_call: TRBV5-5
cdr3_aa: ASSLVDRGAVGELF

j_call: TRBJ2-3
v_call: TRBV6-1
cdr3_aa: ASSERSYLSTDTQY

j_call: TRBJ1-1
v_call: TRBV7-9
cdr3_aa: ASSSGRENTEAF

j_call: TRBJ2-5
v_call: TRBV4-3
cdr3_aa: ASSQDLVEHQSGQY

j_call: TRBJ2-1
v_call: TRBV14
cdr3_aa: ASSQRLVSYNEQF

j_call: TRBJ1-1
v_call: TRBV6-5
cdr3_aa: ASSGQGITEAF

j_call: TRBJ2-7
v_call: TRBV10-2
cdr3_aa: ASSEYNLGHTYEQY

j_call: TRBJ2-1
v_call: TRBV6-5
cdr3_aa: ASSSAGALLYNEQF

j_call: TRBJ1-2
v_call: TRBV7-9
cdr3_aa: ASSQAGQRSSGGYT

j_call: TRBJ2-1
v_call: TRBV11-2
cdr3_aa: ASSPPSREQF

j_call: TRBJ2-7
v_call: TRBV7-8
cdr3_aa: ASSPGGIYEQY

j_call: TRBJ2-2
v_call: TRBV28
cdr3_aa: ASSRTSGNTGELF

j_call: TRBJ2-3
v_call: TRBV6-4
cdr3_aa: ASSSGTRSTDTQY

j_call: TRBJ2-6
v_call: TRBV5-1
cdr3_aa: ASTERGADSGANVLT

j_call: TRBJ2-3
v_call: TRBV11-2
cdr3_aa: ASSPGRGTDTQY

j_call: TRBJ2-6
v_call: TRBV28
cdr3_aa: ASKPGQGAFGANVLT

j_call: TRBJ1-6
v_call: TRBV4-1
cdr3_aa: ASSRQAAGDSPLH

j_call: TRBJ2-7
v_call: TRBV5-1
cdr3_aa: ASSPSTGGSYEQY

j_call: TRBJ2-1
v_call: TRBV29-1
cdr3_aa: SVSGPSGRKLYNEQF

j_call: TRBJ2-7
v_call: TRBV6-5
cdr3_aa: ASSRSWDRSYEQY

j_call: TRBJ2-7
v_call: TRBV9
cdr3_aa: ASSVRGGTYEQY

j_call: TRBJ2-1
v_call: TRBV7-2
cdr3_aa: ASSLGSGVPYNEQF

j_call: TRBJ2-5
v_call: TRBV10-2
cdr3_aa: ASSRTSGVFQETQY

j_call: TRBJ1-4
v_call: TRBV7-9
cdr3_aa: ASSPGDSNEKLF

j_call: TRBJ2-7
v_call: TRBV6-5
cdr3_aa: ASSPRQGRSYEQY

j_call: TRBJ1-6
v_call: TRBV2
cdr3_aa: ASSGDRAFIGSPLH

j_call: TRBJ2-7
v_call: TRBV9
cdr3_aa: ASSFSGGSYEQY

j_call: TRBJ1-2
v_call: TRBV7-3
cdr3_aa: ASSLRIFATQGLAGYT

j_call: TRBJ2-7
v_call: TRBV27
cdr3_aa: ASSLDRVGNYEQY

j_call: .
v_call: TRBV9
cdr3_aa: ASSVATSGIYEQY

j_call: TRBJ2-6
v_call: TRBV19
cdr3_aa: ASKERLGAGANVLT

j_call: TRBJ2-7
v_call: TRBV18
cdr3_aa: ASSPEAEQY

j_call: TRBJ2-6
v_call: TRBV19
cdr3_aa: ASSITGTGANVLT

j_call: TRBJ1-4
v_call: TRBV5-6
cdr3_aa: ASSGKSDTWGKLF

j_call: TRBJ1-5
v_call: TRBV6-1
cdr3_aa: AKRYRDCNQPQH

j_call: TRBJ1-1
v_call: TRBV27
cdr3_aa: ASSRRGGVGEAF

j_call: TRBJ1-1
v_call: TRBV6-5
cdr3_aa: ASTRGGVDTEAF

j_call: TRBJ2-7
v_call: TRBV5-1
cdr3_aa: ASSLVSQGVNEQY

j_call: TRBJ1-1
v_call: TRBV7-3
cdr3_aa: ASSSQENTEAF

j_call: TRBJ2-7
v_call: TRBV4-3
cdr3_aa: ASSHQLAGDYEQY

j_call: TRBJ2-7
v_call: TRBV11-3
cdr3_aa: ASSERTGSYEQY

j_call: TRBJ2-7
v_call: TRBV11-2
cdr3_aa: ASSMPDRDEQY